This entry is about one TCR beta chain. Its specificity is not known. The sample is drawn from a study of T cell responses to AZD1222 COVID-19 vaccine. Study-level findings and limits: Seropositive status at baseline applied to only a handful of AZD1222 recipients. Compared with day 0, the breadth and depth of the Spike-specific TCR repertoire rose significantly after two doses of AZD1222.

Sequencing was performed with immunoSEQ multiplex PCR; in TCRdb, only in-frame clones are kept and a portion is missing. There are 150,000 or so clones in the sample; approximately 90% occur only once, and 3.5% to 5.5% lies in the top ten. The germline gives CDR1 MDHEN, CDR2 SYDVKM. This CDR3 has 15 amino acids. V was pared by 5 bases and J by 0 bases, with 2 bases of the junction left unmatched. The rearrangement uses TRBV28 and TRBJ2-1; 9 positions match TRBD1. This specimen was peripheral blood, taken 28 days after the second dose of the MenACWY control vaccine. The receptor was isolated from an adult who received the MenACWY meningococcal vaccine as a control. This CDR3 is CASSTTGGSYNEQFF. CDR3 in DNA: TGTGCCAGCAGTACGACAGGGGGCTCCTACAATGAGCAGTTCTTC.